Below are 10 T cell receptor beta chains sequenced from a single sample in a study of CD8 T cells in ankylosing spondylitis. MiXCR, run by TCRdb on the 5' RACE reads, gives a single entry per CDR3 protein. This table holds 500,000 to 550,000 distinct CDR3 sequences, about 13% found once. Study-level findings and limits: One TCR beta motif, made up of roughly eight highly homologous variants, appeared characteristic of ankylosing spondylitis blood.

No cognate antigen is known for these TCRs. The sequencing sample was made of blood, either unsorted or a sorted T cell fraction (not recorded which). The receptors come from a male donor with ankylosing spondylitis.

The chain is built from TRBV20-1 and TRBJ1-4, with D maybe TRBD1 (6 bases). The germline V gene encodes CDR1 DFQATT and CDR2 SNEGSKA (reference sequence). V shed 2 bases and J shed 7 bases, with 11 bases lying between them. The CDR3 consists of 13 residues. This CDR3 is CSARQGLVEKLFF. The CDR3 region has the DNA TGCAGTGCTAGACAGGGGCTCGTTGAAAAACTGTTTTTT.

This clonotype was seen ten or more times. At one boundary the junction diverges from the germline segment, which might be a read error. The chain carries TRBV5-1 and TRBJ1-1; 7 nucleotides match TRBD1. Germline loops: CDR1 SGHRS, CDR2 YFSETQ. This CDR3 contains 14 residues. CDR3 loop: CASSFTGVNTEAFF. CDR3 DNA sequence: TGTGCCAGCAGCTTTACAGGGGTGAACACTGAAGCTTTCTTT.

This clonotype was counted a few times. This chain connects TRBV27 to TRBJ2-5; a possible D gene is TRBD1 (6 bases). From germline, CDR1 is MNHEY and CDR2 SMNVEV (reference sequence). Trimming stripped 1 base from V and 5 bases from J, with 8 bases between. There are 13 residues in the CDR3. The CDR3 region has the DNA TGTGCCAGCAGTTTATACAGGGCGGAGACCCAGTACTTC. It encodes CASSLYRAETQYF.

This clonotype was counted at least ten times. The rearrangement uses TRBV27 and TRBJ1-5, with D unresolved. V shed 4 bases and J shed 4 bases, with 8 bases lying between them. Looked up from germline, CDR1 is MNHEY and CDR2 is SMNVEV (reference sequence). The CDR3 contains 13 residues. This CDR3 reads CASSWARNQPQHF. The CDR3 nucleotides are TGTGCCAGCAGTTGGGCCAGAAATCAGCCCCAGCATTTT.

This chain joins TRBV12-5 and TRBJ2-3; D ambiguous. Germline V lookup: CDR1 LGHNT, CDR2 FRNRAP. The CDR3 consists of 13 residues. The V end was cut by 6 bases, the J end by 3 bases, with 10 bases between. CDR3 residues: CASGRTETDTQYF. The CDR3 DNA is TGTGCTAGTGGGCGGACGGAGACAGATACGCAGTATTTT. Full variable domain (missing parts from reference TRBV12-5 and TRBJ2-3): DARVTQTPRHKVTEMGQEVTMRCQPILGHNTVFWYRQTMMQGLELLAYFRNRAPLDDSGMPKDRFSAEMPDATLATLKIQPSEPRDSAVYFCASGRTETDTQYFGPGTRLTVL.

This clonotype was counted between two and nine times. This chain connects TRBV20-1 to TRBJ2-3; TRBD2 is a possible D gene (5 bases). Germline-derived CDR1 and CDR2 are DFQATT and SNEGSKA (reference sequence). Deletions cut 3 bases from V and 6 bases from J, with 16 bases between. The CDR3 is 14 residues long. The CDR3 nucleotides are TGCAGTGCTAGTGTGGACTCACACGCCGATACGCAGTATTTT. Residues: CSASVDSHADTQYF.

This chain links TRBV2 with TRBJ2-1, with TRBD2 identical over 14 bases. V gave up 6 bases and J gave up 4 bases; unmatched junction bases: 8. CDR3 size: 17 residues. The germline V gene has CDR1 SNHLY and CDR2 FYNNEI. The CDR3 nucleotides are TGTGCCAGCAGCCGAGGGACTAGCGGGGGTCGGTACAATGAGCAGTTCTTC. Translated, it gives CASSRGTSGGRYNEQFF. Full variable domain (outside the CDR3, taken from reference TRBV2 and TRBJ2-1): EPEVTQTPSHQVTQMGQEVILRCVPISNHLYFYWYRQILGQKVEFLVSFYNNEISEKSEIFDDQFSVERPDGSNFTLKIRSTKLEDSAMYFCASSRGTSGGRYNEQFFGPGTRLTVL.

This clonotype came up a few times. The chain links TRBV24-1 to TRBJ2-3, with 15 bases aligning to TRBD2. The junction had 8 bases not matched to a gene; V was cut back by 2 bases and J by 3 bases. The CDR3 extends over 19 amino acids. CDR1 KGHDR and CDR2 SFDVKD come from the germline V gene. CDR3 DNA: TGTGCCACCAGTGATTCGAAATGGACTAGCGGGAGGGGAACAGATACGCAGTATTTT. It codes for CATSDSKWTSGRGTDTQYF.

This clonotype was counted between two and nine times. The rearrangement links TRBV19 to TRBJ1-2; tentatively, D is TRBD1 (5 bases). Trimming pared 7 bases from V and 2 bases from J, leaving 20 bases between. In germline, CDR1 is LNHDA, CDR2 SQIVND (reference sequence). The CDR3 sequence is 16 residues long. The CDR3 nucleotides read TGTGCCAGTACCGACGCCGGGACCCGCAGGAACTATGGCTACACCTTC. This gives the protein CASTDAGTRRNYGYTF. The variable domain in full, completed from reference TRBV19 and TRBJ1-2, reads DGGITQSPKYLFRKEGQNVTLSCEQNLNHDAMYWYRQDPGQGLRLIYYSQIVNDFQKGDIAEGYSVSREKKESFPLTVTSAQKNPTAFYLCASTDAGTRRNYGYTFGSGTRLTVV.

The chain is built from TRBV7-9 and TRBJ1-2; D is perhaps TRBD1 (6 bases). The CDR3 covers 14 residues. V lost 7 bases to trimming and J lost 4 bases, with 16 bases between them. Germline V gives CDR1 SEHNR, CDR2 FQNEAQ (reference sequence). In DNA form, the CDR3 reads TGTGCCAGCACCCTAGGGGGGGCTGGCTATGGCTACACCTTC. Protein: CASTLGGAGYGYTF.